This T cell receptor beta chain stems from a study of cytomegalovirus exposure and HLA in healthy donors. Produced via immunoSEQ multiplex PCR; TCRdb's table is partial and in-frame only. Among nearly 80,000 clones listed, over 85% were seen once. Study-level points and caveats: Among TCR beta chains, those listed as cytomegalovirus-associated numbered some 170. Rarity held for most TCR sequences, but there were some public TCRs that occurred in many donors. In the 120 validation repertoires, about 95% of cluster scores exceeded 0, per a later analysis.

Details on this clone: The antigen is unknown.

The receptor comes from a woman in her 30s in good health and CMV-seronegative. Sequencing was performed on PBMCs.

CDR3 nucleotide sequence: TGTGCCAGCAGTTTATCGGGGACAGGGGAGTTCAAAAACATTCAGTACTTC. Translating gives CASSLSGTGEFKNIQYF. The chain combines TRBV27 with TRBJ2-4, with 10 nucleotides matching TRBD1. After removal of 0 bases from V and 3 bases from J, the junction contained 5 bases not matched to a gene. The germline V gene encodes CDR1 MNHEY and CDR2 SMNVEV (reference sequence). The CDR3 has 17 residues.